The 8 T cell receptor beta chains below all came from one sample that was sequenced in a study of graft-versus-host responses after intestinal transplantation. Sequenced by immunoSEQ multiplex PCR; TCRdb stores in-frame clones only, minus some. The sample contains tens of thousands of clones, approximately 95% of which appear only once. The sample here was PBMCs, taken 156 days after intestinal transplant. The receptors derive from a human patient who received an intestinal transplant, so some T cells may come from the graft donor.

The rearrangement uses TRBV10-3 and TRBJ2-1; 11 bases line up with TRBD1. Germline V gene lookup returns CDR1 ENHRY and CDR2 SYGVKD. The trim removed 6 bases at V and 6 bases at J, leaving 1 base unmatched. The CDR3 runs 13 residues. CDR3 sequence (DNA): TGTGCCATCAGGGGGACAGGGGGCAATGAGCAGTTCTTC. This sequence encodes CAIRGTGGNEQFF.

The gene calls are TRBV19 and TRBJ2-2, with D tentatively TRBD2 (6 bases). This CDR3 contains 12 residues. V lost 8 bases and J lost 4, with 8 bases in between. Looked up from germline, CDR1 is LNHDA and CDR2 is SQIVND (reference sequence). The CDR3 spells CASQAGTGELFF. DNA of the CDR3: TGTGCCAGTCAAGCGGGCACCGGGGAGCTGTTTTTT.

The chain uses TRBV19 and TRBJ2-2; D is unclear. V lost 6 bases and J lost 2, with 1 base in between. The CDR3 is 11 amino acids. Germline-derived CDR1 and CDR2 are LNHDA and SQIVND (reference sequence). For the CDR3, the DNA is TGTGCCAGTAGCAACACCGGGGAGCTGTTTTTT. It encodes CASSNTGELFF.

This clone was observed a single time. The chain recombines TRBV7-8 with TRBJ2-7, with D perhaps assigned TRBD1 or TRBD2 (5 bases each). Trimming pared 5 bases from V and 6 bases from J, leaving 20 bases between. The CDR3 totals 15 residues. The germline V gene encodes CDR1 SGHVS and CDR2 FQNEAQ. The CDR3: CASSPLPGPSGEQYF. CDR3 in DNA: TGTGCCAGCAGCCCCCTACCGGGACCTTCGGGCGAGCAGTACTTC.

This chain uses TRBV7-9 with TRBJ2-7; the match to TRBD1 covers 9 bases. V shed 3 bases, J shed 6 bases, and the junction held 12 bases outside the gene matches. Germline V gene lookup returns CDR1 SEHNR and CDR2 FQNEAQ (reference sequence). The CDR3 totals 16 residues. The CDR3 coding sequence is TGTGCCAGCAGCTTCACCGGGACAGGGACCTCCCGCGAGCAGTACTTC. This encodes CASSFTGTGTSREQYF.

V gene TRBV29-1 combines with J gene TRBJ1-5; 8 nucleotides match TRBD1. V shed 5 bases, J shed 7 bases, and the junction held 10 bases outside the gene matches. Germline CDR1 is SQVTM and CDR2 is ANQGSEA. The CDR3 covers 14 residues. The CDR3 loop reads CSVLQGVLLQPQHF. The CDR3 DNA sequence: TGCAGCGTTTTACAGGGGGTGTTATTGCAGCCCCAGCATTTT.

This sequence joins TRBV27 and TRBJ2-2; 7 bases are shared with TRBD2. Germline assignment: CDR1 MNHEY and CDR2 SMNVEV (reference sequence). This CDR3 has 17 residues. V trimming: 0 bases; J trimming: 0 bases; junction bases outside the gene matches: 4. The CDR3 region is CASSLSWGGANTGELFF. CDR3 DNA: TGTGCCAGCAGTTTATCGTGGGGGGGAGCGAACACCGGGGAGCTGTTTTTT.

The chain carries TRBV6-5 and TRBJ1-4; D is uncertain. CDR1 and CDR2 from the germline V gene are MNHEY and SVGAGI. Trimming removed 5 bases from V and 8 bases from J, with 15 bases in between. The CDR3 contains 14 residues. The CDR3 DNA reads TGTGCCAGCAGTGAGAGGACGGGTCGGGAAAAACTGTTTTTT. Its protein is CASSERTGREKLFF.